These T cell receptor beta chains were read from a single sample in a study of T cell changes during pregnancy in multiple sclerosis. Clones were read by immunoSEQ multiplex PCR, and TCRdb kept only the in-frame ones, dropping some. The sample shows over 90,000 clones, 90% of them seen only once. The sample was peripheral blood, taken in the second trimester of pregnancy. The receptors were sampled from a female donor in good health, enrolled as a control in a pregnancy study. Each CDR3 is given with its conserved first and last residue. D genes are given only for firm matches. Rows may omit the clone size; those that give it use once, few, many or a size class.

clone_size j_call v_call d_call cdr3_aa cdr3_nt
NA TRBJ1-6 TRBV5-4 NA CASSLEGGVSTNSPLHF TGTGCCAGCAGCTTGGAGGGCGGGGTCTCTACCAATTCACCCCTCCACTTT
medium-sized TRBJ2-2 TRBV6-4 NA CASSDSYGVTGELFF TGTGCCAGCAGTGACTCATACGGGGTCACCGGGGAGCTGTTTTTT
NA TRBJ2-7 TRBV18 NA CASSDGTPYEQYF TGTGCCAGCTCAGATGGGACTCCCTACGAGCAGTACTTC
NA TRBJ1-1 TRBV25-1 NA CASSDGITEAFF TGTGCCAGCAGTGACGGGATCACTGAAGCTTTCTTT
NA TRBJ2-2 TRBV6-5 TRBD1 CASSYRSPQGAGELFF TGTGCCAGCAGTTACAGGTCCCCCCAGGGGGCCGGGGAGCTGTTTTTT
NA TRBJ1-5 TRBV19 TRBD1 CASSIRGQRNSNQPQHF TGTGCCAGTAGTATTAGGGGACAGCGCAATAGCAATCAGCCCCAGCATTTT
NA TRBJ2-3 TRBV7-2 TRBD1 CASSAGTGRVDTQYF TGTGCCAGCAGCGCCGGGACAGGGCGGGTAGATACGCAGTATTTT
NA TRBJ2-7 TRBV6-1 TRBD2 CASSALAGGTSYEQYF TGTGCCAGCAGTGCCCTAGCGGGAGGGACTTCCTACGAGCAGTACTTC
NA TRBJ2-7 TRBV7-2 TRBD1 CASSLRTGEGLEQYF TGTGCCAGCAGCTTGCGGACAGGGGAAGGCCTCGAGCAGTACTTC
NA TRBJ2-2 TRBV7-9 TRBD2 CASSLVGLAPSLNTGELFF TGTGCCAGCAGCTTAGTGGGACTAGCACCCTCATTGAACACCGGGGAGCTGTTTTTT
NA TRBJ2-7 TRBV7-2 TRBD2 CASSSPTGTSGSIYEQYF TGTGCCAGCAGCTCCCCCACCGGGACTAGCGGGAGTATTTACGAGCAGTACTTC
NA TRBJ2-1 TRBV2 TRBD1 CASTQGGGRTGVFRGEQFF TGTGCCAGCACCCAAGGGGGGGGACGGACAGGGGTTTTTCGGGGTGAGCAGTTCTTC
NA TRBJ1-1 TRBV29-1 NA CIVDSTTNTEAFF TGCATTGTCGACTCCACGACGAACACTGAAGCTTTCTTT
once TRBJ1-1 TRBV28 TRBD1 CASSFQGAPLNTEAFF TGTGCCAGCAGTTTCCAGGGGGCCCCCTTGAACACTGAAGCTTTCTTT
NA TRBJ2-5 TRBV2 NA CASRWDPSQGETQYF TGTGCCAGCAGATGGGACCCCTCACAGGGAGAGACCCAGTACTTC
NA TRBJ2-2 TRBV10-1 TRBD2 CASSGRGRDGELFF TGCGCCAGCAGTGGCCGCGGGAGGGACGGGGAGCTGTTTTTT
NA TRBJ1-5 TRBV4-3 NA CASSQVGGSQPQHF TGCGCCAGCAGCCAAGTTGGGGGGAGTCAGCCCCAGCATTTT
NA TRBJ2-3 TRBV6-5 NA CATAGQKRTDTQYF TGTGCCACCGCGGGACAGAAAAGAACAGATACGCAGTATTTT